These 20 T cell receptor beta chains came from one sample sequenced in a study of Ad26.COV2.S vaccination and SARS-CoV-2 variants. Treatment: around 19 received Ad26.COV2.S at low or high dose, single or two shots; roughly five received placebo; per-sample allocation not given. Following the first vaccine or placebo injection, samples were taken on day 63. Repertoires were generated with immunoSEQ multiplex PCR, while TCRdb's copy carries only in-frame clones and drops some. The repertoire holds about 680,000 clones, with roughly 90% as singletons. The sample in question was peripheral blood, obtained in a trial of Ad26.COV2.S vaccine versus placebo. The receptors derive from a person between 18 and 65 years old who received the Ad26.COV2.S COVID-19 vaccine or a placebo.

V usage is TRBV24-1 and J usage is TRBJ2-2; D possibly corresponds to TRBD1 (6 bases). This CDR3 region has 14 residues. Trimming shortened V by 6 bases and J by 1 base, and 8 bases separated the two germline ends. Per germline, CDR1 KGHDR and CDR2 SFDVKD. The DNA of the CDR3 is TGTGCCACCAGTCTACAGGGGAACACCGGGGAGCTGTTTTTT. Residues: CATSLQGNTGELFF.

This chain links TRBV5-4 with TRBJ2-2; TRBD2 is a possible D gene (7 bases). V lost 3 bases and J lost 4, with 10 bases in between. The CDR3 is made up of 14 amino acids. Germline CDR1 SGHNT, CDR2 YYREEE (reference sequence). The CDR3 nucleotides read TGTGCCAGCAGCTGGGGGGGCCTCACCGGGGAGCTGTTTTTT. The encoded protein is CASSWGGLTGELFF.

This rearrangement joins TRBV5-1 to TRBJ1-4; 9 bases agree with TRBD1. The V and J ends lost 4 bases and 7 bases, in that order; junction bases with no gene match: 5. CDR1 and CDR2 (germline): SGHRS, YFSETQ. The CDR3 covers 14 residues. DNA of the CDR3: TGCGCCAGCAGCCAGACAGGGGGAAGTGAAAAACTGTTTTTT. Encoded protein: CASSQTGGSEKLFF.

CDR3 protein: CAGYPADATEAFF. Here the CDR3 DNA reads TGTGCCGGGTACCCCGCAGACGCGACTGAAGCTTTCTTT. This chain joins TRBV7-9 and TRBJ1-1; D is ambiguous. The ends were cut back, 11 bases at V and 5 bases at J, with 18 bases in the middle. The germline gives CDR1 SEHNR, CDR2 FQNEAQ (reference sequence). The CDR3 totals 13 residues.

The chain carries TRBV18 and TRBJ1-1; tentatively, D is TRBD1 (5 bases). V was clipped by 6 bases and J by 1 base, with 15 bases between them. The CDR3 is made up of 15 amino acids. Looked up from germline, CDR1 is KGHSH and CDR2 is LQKENI. The CDR3 loop reads CASSQQGTENTEAFF. The CDR3 DNA follows: TGTGCCAGCTCTCAGCAGGGAACGGAGAACACTGAAGCTTTCTTT.

V is TRBV27 and J is TRBJ1-5, with no clear D. The germline V gene encodes CDR1 MNHEY and CDR2 SMNVEV (reference sequence). V shed 2 bases and J shed 3 bases, with 11 bases lying between them. The CDR3 has 15 amino acids. The CDR3: CASSLTPNYNQPQHF. Here the CDR3 DNA reads TGTGCCAGCAGTTTAACGCCTAATTACAATCAGCCCCAGCATTTT.

The chain has TRBV6-5 and TRBJ2-5; a possible D gene is TRBD2 (7 bases). V lost 6 bases and J lost 4, with 18 bases in between. Germline loops: CDR1 MNHEY, CDR2 SVGAGI. The CDR3 runs to 15 residues. CDR3 sequence reads: CASRLLGGVGETQYF. CDR3 sequence (DNA): TGTGCCAGCAGGCTCTTAGGGGGGGTTGGAGAGACCCAGTACTTC.

The CDR3 DNA reads as TGTGCCAGCAGTTTCGGACTTGGAAACACCATATATTTT. This gives the protein CASSFGLGNTIYF. The chain uses TRBV12-3 or TRBV12-4 and TRBJ1-3; no firm D call. The CDR3 runs 13 residues. V lost 3 bases and J 3 bases, leaving 6 bases between the germline ends.

The CDR3 DNA follows: TGTGCCAGCAGCCAAGATTGGGCGACCGGGGAGCTGTTTTTT. Its translation: CASSQDWATGELFF. The chain recombines TRBV3-1 (or the pseudogene TRBV3-2) with TRBJ2-2; D is ambiguous. The CDR3 loop spans 14 amino acids. CDR1 LGHDT and CDR2 YNNKEL come from the germline V gene (reference sequence). Trimming removed 0 bases from V and 5 bases from J, with 7 bases in between.

The chain links TRBV7-9 to TRBJ1-4, with TRBD1 matching 8 bases. The V and J ends lost 4 bases and 7 bases, in that order; junction bases with no gene match: 8. The germline CDR1 and CDR2 sequences are SEHNR and FQNEAQ (reference sequence). The CDR3 totals 15 residues. This CDR3 reads CASSSTGTGSEKLFF. The CDR3, as DNA: TGTGCCAGCAGCTCTACCGGGACAGGTAGTGAAAAACTGTTTTTT.

CDR3 nucleotide sequence: TGTGCCAGCTCACCATCATTAGCGAGCTCCTACAATGAGCAGTTCTTC. Protein sequence: CASSPSLASSYNEQFF. This chain uses TRBV18 with TRBJ2-1; D perhaps matches TRBD2 (5 bases). This CDR3 has 16 residues. V lost 2 bases and J lost 0, with 11 bases in between. Germline V lookup: CDR1 KGHSH, CDR2 LQKENI.

In its sample, this clone was seen once. The chain has TRBV19 and TRBJ2-1; D is possibly TRBD1 (6 bases). V lost 9 bases, J lost 1 base, and 13 bases lay in between. CDR1 and CDR2 from the germline V gene are LNHDA and SQIVND (reference sequence). The CDR3 contains 14 residues. This CDR3 reads CASHPGQSYNEQFF. The CDR3 DNA follows: TGTGCCAGCCACCCGGGACAATCCTACAATGAGCAGTTCTTC.

The chain is built from TRBV7-2 and TRBJ2-2, with unresolved D. This CDR3 spans 15 amino acids. V lost 7 bases and J 7 bases, leaving 19 bases between the germline ends. Germline CDR1 and CDR2: SGHTA and FQGNSA. The CDR3 region is CASTLTITLGGELFF. DNA of the CDR3: TGTGCCAGCACCCTGACAATTACCCTTGGCGGGGAGCTGTTTTTT.

The chain uses TRBV7-8 and TRBJ2-7, with D unclear. V lost 1 base to trimming and J lost 2 bases, with 3 bases between them. This CDR3 is built from 12 residues. Per the germline V gene, CDR1 is SGHVS and CDR2 is FQNEAQ. CDR3 residues: CASSLDPYEQYF. CDR3 nucleotide sequence: TGTGCCAGCAGCTTAGATCCCTACGAGCAGTACTTC.

This chain joins TRBV6-1 and TRBJ2-7, with TRBD2 matching 10 bases. The ends lost 4 bases at V and 4 bases at J; junction bases unmatched: 10. The CDR3 is 16 amino acids. Germline CDR1 MNHNS, CDR2 SASEGT. CDR3 protein: CASSVLLAGGKYEQYF. In DNA form, the CDR3 reads TGTGCCAGCAGTGTCTTGTTAGCGGGGGGCAAATACGAGCAGTACTTC.

This chain joins TRBV4-3 and TRBJ2-4, with a possible D match to TRBD1 (6 bases). V lost 0 bases and J 14 bases, leaving 20 bases between the germline ends. The germline gives CDR1 LGHNA, CDR2 YSLEER. This CDR3 region has 15 residues. The DNA for the CDR3 is TGCGCCAGCAGCCAAGATCAGGGGAGCATCAAGGTCAAGTACTTC. This translates into CASSQDQGSIKVKYF.

This clone was counted once. The chain is built from TRBV19 and TRBJ1-5; D unresolved. Germline CDR1 and CDR2: LNHDA and SQIVND (reference sequence). V was shortened by 5 bases and J by 0 bases, with 14 bases between the two germline ends. The CDR3 is 16 residues long. The CDR3 DNA is TGTGCCAGTAGTGTTGGACGGTCATATAGCAATCAGCCCCAGCATTTT. Its protein is CASSVGRSYSNQPQHF. Based on the CDR3 plus reference TRBV19 and TRBJ1-5, the full variable domain is DGGITQSPKYLFRKEGQNVTLSCEQNLNHDAMYWYRQDPGQGLRLIYYSQIVNDFQKGDIAEGYSVSREKKESFPLTVTSAQKNPTAFYLCASSVGRSYSNQPQHFGDGTRLSIL.

V usage is TRBV7-9 and J usage is TRBJ2-7; the D gene is possibly TRBD1 (5 bases). The CDR3 runs to 13 residues. The germline V gene has CDR1 SEHNR and CDR2 FQNEAQ (reference sequence). Trimming took off 1 base at V and 3 bases at J, with 7 bases between the two ends. DNA of the CDR3: TGTGCCAGCAGCTTAGAGGACAACTACGAGCAGTACTTC. Its protein is CASSLEDNYEQYF.

The chain couples TRBV14 to TRBJ1-1, with D unresolved. CDR1 and CDR2 (germline): SGHDN, FVKESK. The length of the CDR3 is 14 residues. V lost 5 bases and J 4 bases, leaving 14 bases between the germline ends. The CDR3 DNA sequence: TGTGCCAGCAGCTTCCTCGGAGTTTCCACTGAAGCTTTCTTT. Translating gives CASSFLGVSTEAFF.

The chain links TRBV7-2 to TRBJ2-7; D unresolved. Looked up from germline, CDR1 is SGHTA and CDR2 is FQGNSA. The CDR3 is made up of 15 amino acids. V was clipped by 0 bases and J by 3 bases, with 12 bases between them. CDR3 protein: CASSLAASRYYEQYF. The DNA for the CDR3 is TGTGCCAGCAGCTTAGCGGCCAGCCGATACTACGAGCAGTACTTC. The whole variable domain, filled in from reference TRBV7-2 and TRBJ2-7, reads GAGVSQSPSNKVTEKGKDVELRCDPISGHTALYWYRQSLGQGLEFLIYFQGNSAPDKSGLPSDRFSAERTGGSVSTLTIQRTQQEDSAVYLCASSLAASRYYEQYFGPGTRLTVT.